This T cell receptor beta chain was retrieved from a study of graft-versus-host responses after intestinal transplantation. Overall study: Recipients uniformly received anti-thymocyte globulin induction, followed by tacrolimus and steroids for roughly 3 years.

On this clone itself: The antigen remains unidentified.

Sequencing used immunoSEQ multiplex PCR; TCRdb keeps in-frame clones, though not all of them. The table includes about 110,000 clones, more than 80% detected once. Trimming took 7 bases from V and 9 from J; bases not matched to a gene: 15. This CDR3 comprises 14 residues. Germline assignment: CDR1 SGHTA and CDR2 FQGNSA. Study-level points and caveats: Declines in HvG clones occurring early post-transplant were associated with peak circulating GvH clone levels. Recipient-marrow GvH clones were detected, some having first appeared in ileum or blood. Allografts of one patient group, those with graft-donor T cell macrochimerism, had high graft-versus-host to host-versus-graft clonal ratios.

The TCR sequence derives from a human donor who was the organ donor for an intestinal transplant. The J gene is TRBJ2-7, the V gene TRBV7-2, with 7 bases that match TRBD2. This material consisted of unstimulated CD4+ T cells sorted from spleen or lymph node cells, taken before transplant. In nucleotides, the CDR3 is TGTGCCAGCACCAGGATGGGGGGGGACCTACGGCAGTACTTC. This codes for CASTRMGGDLRQYF.